This T cell receptor beta chain stems from a study of Tregs in tolerant kidney transplant recipients. This clone was recorded once. The repertoire was sequenced with immunoSEQ multiplex PCR; TCRdb's copy has only in-frame clones and lacks some. The sample lists 60,000 or so clones; over 70% were seen once. The V gene's germline CDR1 is LNHDA and CDR2 SQIVND (reference sequence). V shed 6 bases and J 7 bases; nucleotides not matched to a gene: 5. CDR3 length equals 14 residues. This clonotype was obtained from a human donor in good health. The sample consisted of CD4+ T cells from blood. V is TRBV19 and J is TRBJ2-1; the match to TRBD2 covers 11 bases. The CDR3 is CASRGLADGNEQFF. CDR3 in DNA: TGTGCCAGTAGGGGACTAGCGGACGGGAATGAGCAGTTCTTC. The full variable domain, in which reference TRBV19 and TRBJ2-1 provide the parts outside the CDR3, is DGGITQSPKYLFRKEGQNVTLSCEQNLNHDAMYWYRQDPGQGLRLIYYSQIVNDFQKGDIAEGYSVSREKKESFPLTVTSAQKNPTAFYLCASRGLADGNEQFFGPGTRLTVL.